This T cell receptor (beta chain) was recorded in a study of T-cell memory formation after mild COVID-19. Whole-study context: Clustering of TCRs was largely donor specific.

The CDR3 runs 16 residues. Trimming cost V 6 bases and J 0 bases; bases outside gene matches: 7. Germline V gene sequence: CDR1 MNHNY, CDR2 SVGAGI (reference sequence). Remarks on this clonotype: Its antigen is not identified.

Constant-segment primers and 5'RACE yielded cDNA libraries for TCR alpha and TCR beta, each carrying sample barcodes and UMIs. MiXCR was run by TCRdb on the 5' RACE reads, yielding one entry per CDR3 protein. The repertoire holds around 530,000 distinct CDR3 sequences, about 20% seen once, with about 8.2% in the top ten. Regarding the study as a whole: Clones that shrank (day 15 to 85) were balanced CD4/CD8, whereas later expanders leaned CD4+.

The genes are TRBV6-6 and TRBJ1-5; the match to TRBD1 covers 8 bases. Sequences were obtained from PBMCs or a T cell subset sorted from them (not recorded which). The TCR originated in an adult woman who had mild COVID-19 (a few samples of this study predate the infection). Cell type and time point are not known. The CDR3 region is CASSQAGGHSNQPQHF. DNA of the CDR3: TGTGCCAGCAGCCAAGCAGGGGGCCATAGCAATCAGCCCCAGCATTTT.